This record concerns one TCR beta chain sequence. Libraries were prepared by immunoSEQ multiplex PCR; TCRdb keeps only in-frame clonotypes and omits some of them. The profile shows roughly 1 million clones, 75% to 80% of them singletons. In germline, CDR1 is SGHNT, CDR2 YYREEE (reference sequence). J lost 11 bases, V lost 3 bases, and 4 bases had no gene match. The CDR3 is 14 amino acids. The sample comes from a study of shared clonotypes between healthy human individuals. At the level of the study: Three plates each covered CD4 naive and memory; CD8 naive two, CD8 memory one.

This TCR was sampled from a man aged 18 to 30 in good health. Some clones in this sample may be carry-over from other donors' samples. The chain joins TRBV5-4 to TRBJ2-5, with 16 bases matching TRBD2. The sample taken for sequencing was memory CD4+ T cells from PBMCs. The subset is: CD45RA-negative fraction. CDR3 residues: CASSSGTSGRGQYF. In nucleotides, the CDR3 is TGTGCCAGCAGCTCGGGGACTAGCGGGAGGGGTCAGTACTTC.